This T cell receptor (beta chain) was recovered during a study of T cell changes during pregnancy in multiple sclerosis. Sequencing used immunoSEQ multiplex PCR; TCRdb keeps in-frame clones, though not all of them. The sample lists 55,000 to 75,000 clones; 91% were seen once. Looked up from germline, CDR1 is SGHTA and CDR2 is FQGNSA. Trimming at V came to 0 bases and at J to 4 bases, leaving 6 bases not matched to a gene. The CDR3 sequence is 17 residues long. The V call is TRBV7-2, the J call TRBJ2-5; 12 bases map to TRBD2. Here the sequenced sample was peripheral blood, taken in the third trimester of pregnancy. The origin of this receptor is a female donor in good health, enrolled as a control in a pregnancy study. CDR3 loop: CASSLAASGGARETQYF. The DNA for the CDR3 is TGTGCCAGCAGCTTAGCGGCTAGCGGGGGGGCCCGAGAGACCCAGTACTTC.